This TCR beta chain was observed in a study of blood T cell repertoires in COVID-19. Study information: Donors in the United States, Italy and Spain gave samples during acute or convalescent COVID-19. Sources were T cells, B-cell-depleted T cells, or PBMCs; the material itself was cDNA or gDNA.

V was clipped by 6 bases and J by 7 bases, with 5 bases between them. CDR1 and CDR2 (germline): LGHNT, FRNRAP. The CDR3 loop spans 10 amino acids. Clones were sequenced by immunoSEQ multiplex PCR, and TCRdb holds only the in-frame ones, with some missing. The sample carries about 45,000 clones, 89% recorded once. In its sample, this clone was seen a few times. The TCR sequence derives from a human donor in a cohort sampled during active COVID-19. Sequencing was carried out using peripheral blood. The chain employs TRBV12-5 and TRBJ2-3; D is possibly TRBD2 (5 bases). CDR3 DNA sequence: TGTGCTAGTGGGGACTATACGCAGTATTTT. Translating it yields CASGDYTQYF.